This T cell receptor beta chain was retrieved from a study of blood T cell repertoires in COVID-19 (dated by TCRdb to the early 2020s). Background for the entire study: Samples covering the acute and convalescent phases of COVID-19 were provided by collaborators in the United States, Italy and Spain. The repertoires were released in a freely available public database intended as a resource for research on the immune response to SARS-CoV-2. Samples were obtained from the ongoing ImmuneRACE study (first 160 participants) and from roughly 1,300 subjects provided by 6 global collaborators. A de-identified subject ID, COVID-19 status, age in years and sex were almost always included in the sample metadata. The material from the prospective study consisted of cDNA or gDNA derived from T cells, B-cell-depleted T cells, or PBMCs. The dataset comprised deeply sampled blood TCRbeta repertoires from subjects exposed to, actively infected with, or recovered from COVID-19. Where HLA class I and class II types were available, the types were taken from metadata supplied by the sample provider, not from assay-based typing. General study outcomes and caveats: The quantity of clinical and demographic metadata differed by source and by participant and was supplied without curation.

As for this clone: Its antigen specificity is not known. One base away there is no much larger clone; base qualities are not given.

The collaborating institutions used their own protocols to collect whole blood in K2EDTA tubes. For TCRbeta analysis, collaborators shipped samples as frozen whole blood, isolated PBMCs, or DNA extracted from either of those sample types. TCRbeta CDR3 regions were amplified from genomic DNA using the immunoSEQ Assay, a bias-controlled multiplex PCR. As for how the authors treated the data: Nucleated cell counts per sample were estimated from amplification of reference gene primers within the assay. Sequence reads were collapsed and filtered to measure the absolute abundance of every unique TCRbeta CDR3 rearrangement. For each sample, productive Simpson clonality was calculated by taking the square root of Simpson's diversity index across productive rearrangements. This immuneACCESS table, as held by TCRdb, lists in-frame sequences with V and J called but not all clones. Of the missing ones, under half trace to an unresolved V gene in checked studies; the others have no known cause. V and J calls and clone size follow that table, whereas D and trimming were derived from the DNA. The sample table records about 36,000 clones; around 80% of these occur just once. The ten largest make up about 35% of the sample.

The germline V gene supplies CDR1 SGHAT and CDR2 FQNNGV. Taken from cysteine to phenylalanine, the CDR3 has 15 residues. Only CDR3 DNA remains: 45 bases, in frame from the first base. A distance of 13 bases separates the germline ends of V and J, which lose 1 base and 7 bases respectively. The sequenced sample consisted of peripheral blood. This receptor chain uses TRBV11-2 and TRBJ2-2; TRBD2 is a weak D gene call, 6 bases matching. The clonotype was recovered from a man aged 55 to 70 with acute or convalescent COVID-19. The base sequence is TGTGCCAGCAGCTTAGTCGGGAAGGAGGGCGGGGAGCTGTTTTTT. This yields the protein CASSLVGKEGGELFF.